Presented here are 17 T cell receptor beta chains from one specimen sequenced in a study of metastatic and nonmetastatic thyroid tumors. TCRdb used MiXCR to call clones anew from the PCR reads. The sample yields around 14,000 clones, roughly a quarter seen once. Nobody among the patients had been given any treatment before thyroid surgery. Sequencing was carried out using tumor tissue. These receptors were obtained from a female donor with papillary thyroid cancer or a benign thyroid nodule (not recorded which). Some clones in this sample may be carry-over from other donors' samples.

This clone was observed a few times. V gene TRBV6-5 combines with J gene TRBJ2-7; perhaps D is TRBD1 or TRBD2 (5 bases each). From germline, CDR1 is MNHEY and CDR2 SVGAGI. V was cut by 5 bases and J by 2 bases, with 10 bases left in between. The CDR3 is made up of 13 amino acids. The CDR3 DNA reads TGTGCCAGCAGTCGGGACGGAACCTACGAGCAGTACTTC. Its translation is CASSRDGTYEQYF.

CDR3 DNA sequence: TGTGCCAGCAGCCCGACTAGCGGGGGCCCCTACGAGCAGTACTTC. Encoded protein: CASSPTSGGPYEQYF. The rearrangement joins TRBV3-1 to TRBJ2-7; 12 bases align to TRBD2. V gave up 4 bases and J gave up 2 bases; unmatched junction bases: 3. CDR1 and CDR2 from the germline V gene are LGHDT and YNNKEL (reference sequence). The CDR3 sequence is 15 residues long.

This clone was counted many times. CDR3 in DNA: TGTGCCAGCAGTGACTCAGCCACAGATACGCAGTATTTT. It codes for CASSDSATDTQYF. This chain joins TRBV6-4 and TRBJ2-3, with D hard to call. Germline V gene sequence: CDR1 MRHNA, CDR2 SNTAGT. Trimming removed 0 bases at V and 2 bases at J, with 3 bases between. This CDR3 comprises 13 residues.

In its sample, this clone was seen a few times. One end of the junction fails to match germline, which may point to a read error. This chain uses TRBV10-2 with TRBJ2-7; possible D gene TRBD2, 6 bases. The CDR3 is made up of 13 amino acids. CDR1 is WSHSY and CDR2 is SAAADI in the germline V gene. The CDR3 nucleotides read TGCGCCAGCAGGGGTAGCGGTGCATACGATCAGTACTTC. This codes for CASRGSGAYDQYF.

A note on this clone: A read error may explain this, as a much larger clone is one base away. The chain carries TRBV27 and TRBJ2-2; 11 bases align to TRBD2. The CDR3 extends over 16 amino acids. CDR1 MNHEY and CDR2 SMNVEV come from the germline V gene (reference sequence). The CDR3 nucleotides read TGTTCCAGCAGTTTTAAACTAGCGGGAGCCACCGGGGAGCTGTTTTTT. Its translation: CSSSFKLAGATGELFF.

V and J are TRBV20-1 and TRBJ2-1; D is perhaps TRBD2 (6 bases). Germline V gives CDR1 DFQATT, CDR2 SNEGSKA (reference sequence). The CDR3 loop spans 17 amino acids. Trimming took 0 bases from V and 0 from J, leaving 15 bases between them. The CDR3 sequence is CSARDITGDSSYNEQFF. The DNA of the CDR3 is TGCAGTGCTAGAGATATCACGGGAGACAGCTCCTACAATGAGCAGTTCTTC.

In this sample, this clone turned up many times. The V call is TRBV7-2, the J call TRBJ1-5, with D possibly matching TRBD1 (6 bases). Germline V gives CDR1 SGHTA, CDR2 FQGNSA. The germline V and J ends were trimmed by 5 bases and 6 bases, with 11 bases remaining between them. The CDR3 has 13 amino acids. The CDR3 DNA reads TGTGCCAGCAGCAGGAAGGGGGGTCAGCCCCAGCATTTT. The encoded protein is CASSRKGGQPQHF.

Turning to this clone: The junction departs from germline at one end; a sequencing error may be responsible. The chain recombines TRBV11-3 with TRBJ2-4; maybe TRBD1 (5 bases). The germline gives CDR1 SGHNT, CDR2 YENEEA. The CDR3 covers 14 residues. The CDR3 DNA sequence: TGTGCCACCAGCTTGGGGCACGCCAAAAACATTCAGTACTTC. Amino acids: CATSLGHAKNIQYF.

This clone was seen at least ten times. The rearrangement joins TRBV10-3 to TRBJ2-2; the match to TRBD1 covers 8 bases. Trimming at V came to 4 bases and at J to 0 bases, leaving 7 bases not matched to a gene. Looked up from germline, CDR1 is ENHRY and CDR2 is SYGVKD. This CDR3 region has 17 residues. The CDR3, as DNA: TGTGCCATCAGTGGCCGGGACAGGAGTACGAACACCGGGGAGCTGTTTTTT. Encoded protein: CAISGRDRSTNTGELFF.

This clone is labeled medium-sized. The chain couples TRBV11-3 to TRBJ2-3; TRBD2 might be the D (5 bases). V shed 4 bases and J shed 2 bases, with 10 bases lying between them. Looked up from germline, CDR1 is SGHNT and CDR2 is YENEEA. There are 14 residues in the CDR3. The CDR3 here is CASSSNGNTDTQYF. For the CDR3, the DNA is TGTGCCAGCAGCTCTAACGGGAACACAGATACGCAGTATTTT.

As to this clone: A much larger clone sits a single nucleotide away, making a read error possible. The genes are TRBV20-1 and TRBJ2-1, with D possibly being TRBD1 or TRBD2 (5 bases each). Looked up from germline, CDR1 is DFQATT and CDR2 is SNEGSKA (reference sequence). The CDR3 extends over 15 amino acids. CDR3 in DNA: TGCAGTGCTAGAGTTGGGACCAGCGGATACAATGAGCAGCTCTTC. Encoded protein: CSARVGTSGYNEQLF.

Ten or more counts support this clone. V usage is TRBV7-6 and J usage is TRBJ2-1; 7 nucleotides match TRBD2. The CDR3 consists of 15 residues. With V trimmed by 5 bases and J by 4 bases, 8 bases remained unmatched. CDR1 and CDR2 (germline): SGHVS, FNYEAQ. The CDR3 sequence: CASSQRLADYNEQFF. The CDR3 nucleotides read TGTGCCAGCAGCCAGCGTCTAGCGGATTACAATGAGCAGTTCTTC.

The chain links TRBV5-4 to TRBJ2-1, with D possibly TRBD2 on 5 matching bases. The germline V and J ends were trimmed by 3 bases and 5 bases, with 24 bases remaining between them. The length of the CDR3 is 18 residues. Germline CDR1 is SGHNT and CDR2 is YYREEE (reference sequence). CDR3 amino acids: CASSSPAWTDSPHNEQFF. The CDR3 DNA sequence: TGTGCCAGCAGCTCCCCCGCGTGGACGGACTCCCCTCACAATGAGCAGTTCTTC.

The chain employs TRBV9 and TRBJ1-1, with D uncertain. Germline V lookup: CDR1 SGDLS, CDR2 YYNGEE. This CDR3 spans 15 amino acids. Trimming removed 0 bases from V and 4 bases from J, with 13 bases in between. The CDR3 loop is CASSVGPGSGTEAFF. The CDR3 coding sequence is TGTGCCAGCAGCGTAGGGCCGGGGTCGGGCACTGAAGCTTTCTTT.

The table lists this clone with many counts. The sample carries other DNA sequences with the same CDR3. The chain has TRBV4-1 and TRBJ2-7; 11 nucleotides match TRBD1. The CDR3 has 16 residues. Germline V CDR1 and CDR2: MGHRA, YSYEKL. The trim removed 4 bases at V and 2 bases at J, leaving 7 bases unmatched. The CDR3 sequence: CASSPTPGQGAYEQYF. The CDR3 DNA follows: TGCGCCAGCAGCCCGACACCGGGACAGGGGGCCTACGAGCAGTACTTC.

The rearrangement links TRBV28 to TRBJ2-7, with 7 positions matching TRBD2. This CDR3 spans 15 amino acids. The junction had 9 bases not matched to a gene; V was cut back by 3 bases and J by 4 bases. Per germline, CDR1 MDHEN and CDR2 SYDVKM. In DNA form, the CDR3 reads TGTGCCAGCAGTTTTCAGTCTAGCGGTGCTTACGAGCAGTACTTC. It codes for CASSFQSSGAYEQYF.

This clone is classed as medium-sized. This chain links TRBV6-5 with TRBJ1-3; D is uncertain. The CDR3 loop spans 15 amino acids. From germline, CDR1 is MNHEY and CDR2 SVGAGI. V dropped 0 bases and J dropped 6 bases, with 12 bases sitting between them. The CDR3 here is CASSYSIIDQNTIYF. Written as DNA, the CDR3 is TGTGCCAGCAGTTACTCAATTATAGACCAAAACACCATATATTTT.